These 25 T cell receptor beta chains share one sample of origin, sequenced in a study of early T cells in non-severe SARS-CoV-2 infection. TCRdb fed the 5' RACE reads into MiXCR, producing one record per CDR3 protein. The sample comprises about 67,000 distinct CDR3 sequences, around a tenth of which are singletons, and about 3.8% rests with the top ten. The sample taken for sequencing was whole blood. Source of these receptors: an adult who was a healthcare worker with PCR-confirmed SARS-CoV-2 infection or an uninfected control (not recorded which).

There are a few counts of this clonotype. This sequence joins TRBV6-4 and TRBJ2-3; 9 bases are a match to TRBD1. V shed 4 bases and J 4 bases; nucleotides not matched to a gene: 3. The germline V gene has CDR1 MRHNA and CDR2 SNTAGT. The length of the CDR3 is 14 residues. CDR3: CASSGTGEADTQYF. The CDR3 DNA sequence: TGTGCCAGCAGTGGGACAGGGGAAGCAGATACGCAGTATTTT.

The CDR3 region is CSAGRITGLVETQYF. CDR3 nucleotide sequence: TGCAGTGCTGGGAGAATTACGGGACTAGTAGAGACCCAGTACTTC. This chain uses TRBV20-1 with TRBJ2-5; 8 bases agree with TRBD2. The CDR3 covers 15 residues. Germline trimming cut 5 bases from V and 4 bases from J; bases unmatched to any gene: 12. The germline gives CDR1 DFQATT, CDR2 SNEGSKA (reference sequence).

In this sample, this clonotype turned up a few times. This chain uses TRBV3-1 with TRBJ2-1, with 7 positions matching TRBD2. Losses at the gene ends were 1 base for V and 5 bases for J; bases not matched to a gene: 2. The germline CDR1 and CDR2 sequences are LGHDT and YNNKEL (reference sequence). CDR3 length: 14 amino acids. CDR3 sequence (DNA): TGTGCCAGCAGCCAAGGACTAGCTGACAATGAGCAGTTCTTC. This sequence encodes CASSQGLADNEQFF.

This clonotype was found once. The chain has TRBV29-1 and TRBJ2-5, with D unresolved. The length of the CDR3 is 10 residues. V lost 7 bases and J lost 4, with 7 bases in between. Germline loops: CDR1 SQVTM, CDR2 ANQGSEA. The CDR3 reads CSAGRETQYF. The CDR3 DNA sequence: TGCAGCGCAGGACGAGAGACCCAGTACTTC.

Written as DNA, the CDR3 is TGTGCCAGCAGTTTAGGAGGCAGGGGAGCTTCCACAGATACGCAGTATTTT. This sequence encodes CASSLGGRGASTDTQYF. V usage is TRBV12-3 or TRBV12-4 and J usage is TRBJ2-3; possibly TRBD1 for D (6 bases). Trimming left V 1 base short and J 2 bases short, with 16 bases between. This CDR3 comprises 17 residues.

There are many counts of this clonotype. The rearrangement links TRBV10-3 to TRBJ1-4, with D unclear. CDR1 and CDR2 (germline): ENHRY, SYGVKD. With 8 bases removed from V and 7 bases from J, the gap between germline ends came to 14 bases. The CDR3 runs 13 residues. CDR3 region: CAISPQASEKLFF. CDR3 coding DNA: TGTGCCATCTCTCCTCAGGCGAGTGAAAAACTGTTTTTT.

In its sample, this clonotype was seen a few times. The chain uses TRBV6-4 and TRBJ2-3; 7 bases agree with TRBD2. The CDR3 totals 15 residues. The V gene end was trimmed by 1 base and the J gene end by 1 base; junction bases not matched to a gene: 2. The germline gives CDR1 MRHNA, CDR2 SNTAGT. CDR3 nucleotide sequence: TGTGCCAGCAGTGACTTGGCGGGGGGCACAGATACGCAGTATTTT. It encodes CASSDLAGGTDTQYF.

With respect to this clonotype: This may be a read error, as it is one base from a much larger clone. The J gene is TRBJ1-2, the V gene TRBV30, with a tentative D call TRBD1 (5 bases). The length of the CDR3 is 13 residues. Germline lookup yields CDR1 GTSNPN and CDR2 SVGIG (reference sequence). CDR3 coding DNA: TGTACCCGGGACGGGGGTTTTAACTATGGCTACACCTTC. This codes for CTRDGGFNYGYTF.

There are many counts of this clonotype. The chain links TRBV6-1 to TRBJ2-6; 10 nucleotides match TRBD1. The CDR3 runs 15 residues. Germline values: CDR1 MNHNS, CDR2 SASEGT. V lost 6 bases, J lost 2 bases, and 1 base stayed unmatched. In DNA, the CDR3 is TGTGCCAGCAGGACAGGGGGCGCTGGGGCCAACGTCCTGACTTTC. Its translation is CASRTGGAGANVLTF.

This clonotype was detected only a few times. V is TRBV5-1 and J is TRBJ2-7, with TRBD1 identical over 11 bases. The germline gives CDR1 SGHRS, CDR2 YFSETQ. The V segment lost 5 bases and the J segment 6 bases; nucleotides outside the gene matches: 7. CDR3 size: 14 residues. The CDR3 sequence is CASSYGTGGSEQYF. The CDR3 region has the DNA TGCGCCAGCAGTTATGGGACAGGGGGGTCCGAGCAGTACTTC.

This clonotype was found a few times. The chain uses TRBV5-5 and TRBJ2-7, with 10 positions matching TRBD2. From germline, CDR1 is SGHKS and CDR2 YYEKEE (reference sequence). Trimming at V came to 4 bases and at J to 5 bases, leaving 6 bases not matched to a gene. The length of the CDR3 is 14 residues. In DNA, the CDR3 is TGTGCCAGCAGCCGCCTAGCGGGAGTCCACGAGCAGTACTTC. Translated, it gives CASSRLAGVHEQYF.

This clonotype was seen ten or more times. This chain uses TRBV6-1 with TRBJ2-7; the D gene is possibly TRBD1 (6 bases). CDR3 length: 14 amino acids. From germline, CDR1 is MNHNS and CDR2 SASEGT. V was shortened by 0 bases and J by 2 bases, with 8 bases between the two germline ends. CDR3 sequence reads: CASSEADRTYEQYF. In nucleotides, the CDR3 is TGTGCCAGCAGTGAAGCGGACAGAACCTACGAGCAGTACTTC.

The rearrangement uses TRBV29-1 and TRBJ2-7, with 11 bases fitting TRBD1. CDR3 length: 13 amino acids. V lost 7 bases, J lost 6 bases, and 8 bases stayed unmatched. Germline CDR1 reads SQVTM; CDR2 reads ANQGSEA. This CDR3 is CSATGTGGPEQYF. The CDR3 DNA reads as TGCAGCGCTACCGGGACAGGGGGTCCCGAGCAGTACTTC.

This clonotype was found many times. The rearrangement links TRBV4-2 to TRBJ1-6; possibly TRBD1 for D (6 bases). Trimming cost V 1 base and J 7 bases, with 20 bases left between them. Per germline, CDR1 LGHNA and CDR2 YNFKEQ. The CDR3 length is 18 residues. Here the CDR3 reads CASSQVMTRGRTNSPLHF. Here the CDR3 DNA reads TGTGCCAGCAGCCAAGTCATGACCAGGGGCCGAACAAATTCACCCCTCCACTTT.

V gene TRBV10-3 combines with J gene TRBJ2-7, with a weak D call TRBD2 (6 bases). The V gene lost 3 bases and the J gene lost 5 bases, with 17 bases spanning the gap. Germline assignment: CDR1 ENHRY and CDR2 SYGVKD. This CDR3 region has 15 residues. In DNA, the CDR3 is TGTGCCATCAGTGACTCGGGAGTCCGTTCCCACGAGCAGTACTTC. This sequence encodes CAISDSGVRSHEQYF.

This clonotype was detected ten times or more. The chain combines TRBV6-4 with TRBJ2-3; TRBD2 is a possible D gene (5 bases). Per germline, CDR1 MRHNA and CDR2 SNTAGT. V was trimmed by 6 bases and J by 3 bases, leaving 25 bases between them. CDR3 length: 18 amino acids. CDR3 coding DNA: TGTGCCAGCAGAAGTATACGGACTCCGAAGATAGGGACAGATACGCAGTATTTT. It translates to CASRSIRTPKIGTDTQYF.

This clonotype was counted many times. The chain links TRBV29-1 to TRBJ2-3; no definite D call. The CDR3 totals 11 residues. Germline loops: CDR1 SQVTM, CDR2 ANQGSEA. Trimming cost V 5 bases and J 9 bases, with 12 bases left between them. CDR3 bases: TGCAGCGTTCCCTCCCTTGAAACGCAGTATTTT. It specifies CSVPSLETQYF.

J is TRBJ1-1 and V is TRBV29-1; D ambiguous. Trimming shortened V by 7 bases and J by 11 bases, and 14 bases separated the two germline ends. The CDR3 is 10 amino acids. Germline V gene data show CDR1 as SQVTM and CDR2 as ANQGSEA. CDR3 in amino acids: CSGVDEKAFF. The CDR3 nucleotides read TGCAGCGGTGTGGATGAGAAGGCTTTCTTT.

This clonotype was seen many times. V usage is TRBV24-1 and J usage is TRBJ2-1; 15 bases are a match to TRBD2. Germline V gene sequence: CDR1 KGHDR, CDR2 SFDVKD. CDR3 size: 23 residues. After removal of 8 bases from V and 6 bases from J, the junction contained 28 bases not matched to a gene. CDR3 amino acids: CATMQGLAGGDTLNPAHVNEQFF. CDR3 sequence (DNA): TGTGCCACCATGCAGGGACTAGCGGGAGGAGACACACTCAACCCTGCTCACGTCAATGAGCAGTTCTTC.

Many counts were recorded for this clonotype. The genes are TRBV6-6 and TRBJ2-7; D is unresolved. The V and J ends lost 6 bases and 5 bases respectively, with 11 bases between them. The CDR3 totals 12 residues. CDR1 is MNHNY and CDR2 is SVGAGI in the germline V gene (reference sequence). The CDR3 DNA is TGTGCCAGCAGGTCCGGCGCCCACGAGCAGTACTTC. Protein product: CASRSGAHEQYF.

This chain uses TRBV10-3 with TRBJ2-1, with D perhaps TRBD1 (5 bases). The CDR3 is 16 residues long. Per the germline V gene, CDR1 is ENHRY and CDR2 is SYGVKD. The germline V and J ends were trimmed by 2 bases and 1 base, with 12 bases remaining between them. CDR3 nucleotide sequence: TGTGCCATCAGTGAGAGGGGTTTTTCATCCTACAATGAGCAGTTCTTC. This sequence encodes CAISERGFSSYNEQFF.

This clonotype was seen more than once but under ten times. The rearrangement joins TRBV5-1 to TRBJ2-3, with D tentatively TRBD2 (6 bases). CDR3 length equals 16 residues. V gave up 3 bases and J gave up 0 bases, with 14 bases separating them. CDR1 and CDR2 from the germline V gene are SGHRS and YFSETQ. CDR3 amino acids: CASSWGRAGSTDTQYF. The CDR3 bases are TGCGCCAGCAGCTGGGGGAGAGCGGGCAGCACAGATACGCAGTATTTT.

This clonotype was counted many times. The chain is built from TRBV5-6 and TRBJ1-2; the D gene is possibly TRBD1 (5 bases). The ends were cut back, 3 bases at V and 8 bases at J, with 8 bases in the middle. CDR1 and CDR2 (germline): SGHDT, YYEEEE. The CDR3 runs 11 residues. DNA for the CDR3: TGTGCCAGCAGCTACAGACAGGGCTACACCTTC. Its protein is CASSYRQGYTF.

The V call is TRBV5-1, the J call TRBJ2-2; D is ambiguous. This CDR3 is 12 amino acids long. V shed 2 bases and J shed 6 bases, with 5 bases lying between them. The germline gives CDR1 SGHRS, CDR2 YFSETQ. CDR3 bases: TGCGCCAGCAGCTTCCCTCCCGGGGAGCTGTTTTTT. It yields the protein CASSFPPGELFF.

The chain joins TRBV9 to TRBJ1-2; 8 bases are a match to TRBD1. Germline V gene data show CDR1 as SGDLS and CDR2 as YYNGEE. CDR3 length: 13 amino acids. The V and J ends lost 3 bases and 4 bases, in that order; junction bases with no gene match: 2. The CDR3 region has the DNA TGTGCCAGCAGCGGGGACAGGATCTATGGCTACACCTTC. Translated, it gives CASSGDRIYGYTF.